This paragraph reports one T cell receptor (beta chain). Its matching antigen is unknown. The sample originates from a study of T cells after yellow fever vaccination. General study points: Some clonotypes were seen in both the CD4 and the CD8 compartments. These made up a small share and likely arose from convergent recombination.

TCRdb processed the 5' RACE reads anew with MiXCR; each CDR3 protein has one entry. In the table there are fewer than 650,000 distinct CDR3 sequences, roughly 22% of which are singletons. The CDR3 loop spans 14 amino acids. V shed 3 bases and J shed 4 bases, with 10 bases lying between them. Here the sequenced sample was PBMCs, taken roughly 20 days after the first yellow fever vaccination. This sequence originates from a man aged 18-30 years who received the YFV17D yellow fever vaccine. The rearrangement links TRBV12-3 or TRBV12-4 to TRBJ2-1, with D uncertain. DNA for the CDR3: TGTGCCAGCAGTTTTGGGGTCCTATACAATGAGCAGTTCTTC. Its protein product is CASSFGVLYNEQFF.